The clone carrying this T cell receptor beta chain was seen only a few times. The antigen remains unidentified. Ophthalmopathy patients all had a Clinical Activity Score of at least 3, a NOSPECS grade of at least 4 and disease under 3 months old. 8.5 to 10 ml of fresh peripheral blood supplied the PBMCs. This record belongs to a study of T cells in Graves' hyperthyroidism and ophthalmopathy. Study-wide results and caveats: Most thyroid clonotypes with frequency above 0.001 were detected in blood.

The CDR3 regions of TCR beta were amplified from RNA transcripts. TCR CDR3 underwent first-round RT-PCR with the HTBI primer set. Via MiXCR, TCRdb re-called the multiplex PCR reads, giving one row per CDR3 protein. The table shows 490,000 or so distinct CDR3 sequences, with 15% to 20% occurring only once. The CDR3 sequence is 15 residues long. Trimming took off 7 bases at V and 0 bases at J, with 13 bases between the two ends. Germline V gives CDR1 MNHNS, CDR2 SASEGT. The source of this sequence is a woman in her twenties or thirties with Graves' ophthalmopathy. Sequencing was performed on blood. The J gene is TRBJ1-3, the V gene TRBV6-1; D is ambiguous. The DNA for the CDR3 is TGTGCCAGCACCATGGACCGACGCTCTGGAAACACCATATATTTT. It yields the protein CASTMDRRSGNTIYF.